Each of the 28 T cell receptor beta chains below was sequenced from the same sample in a study of OX40 agonist ivuxolimab in advanced cancers. Sequencing was performed with immunoSEQ multiplex PCR; in TCRdb, only in-frame clones are kept and a portion is missing. This sample carries roughly 80,000 clones, around 84% of them seen once, and the ten largest clones take approximately 1.5%. Sequencing was performed on CD4+ or CD8+ T cells sorted from blood, taken in a trial of the OX40 agonist ivuxolimab. These TCRs come from an adult with an advanced solid tumor such as melanoma, head and neck, liver or kidney cancer.

The chain joins TRBV5-1 to TRBJ2-3; D may be TRBD1 (6 bases). V was clipped by 4 bases and J by 10 bases, with 19 bases between them. This CDR3 comprises 14 residues. Germline V CDR1 and CDR2: SGHRS, YFSETQ. The CDR3 sequence is CASSGGQSGEAQYF. CDR3 nucleotide sequence: TGCGCCAGCAGCGGGGGCCAATCCGGTGAGGCGCAGTATTTT.

The chain recombines TRBV18 with TRBJ2-6; maybe TRBD2 (5 bases). Trimming removed 0 bases from V and 1 base from J, with 7 bases in between. There are 16 residues in the CDR3. The germline V gene has CDR1 KGHSH and CDR2 LQKENI. CDR3 residues: CASSPPSGSGANVLTF. The DNA for the CDR3 is TGTGCCAGCTCACCACCGTCGGGGTCTGGGGCCAACGTCCTGACTTTC.

The rearrangement links TRBV30 to TRBJ1-4; tentatively, D is TRBD1 (6 bases). The CDR3 is made up of 13 amino acids. Germline V gene data show CDR1 as GTSNPN and CDR2 as SVGIG (reference sequence). V was pared by 2 bases and J by 4 bases, with 8 bases between. The CDR3 nucleotides read TGTGCCTGGAGTAGGGGGGGTAATGAAAAACTGTTTTTT. Protein product: CAWSRGGNEKLFF.

V and J are TRBV18 and TRBJ2-1, with D maybe TRBD2 (7 bases). CDR1 KGHSH and CDR2 LQKENI come from the germline V gene. V shed 0 bases and J shed 8 bases, with 14 bases lying between them. This CDR3 is built from 15 residues. The DNA for the CDR3 is TGTGCCAGCTCACCACCGGGGGGGGCGGACCATGAGCAGTTCTTC. It translates to CASSPPGGADHEQFF. The full variable domain, rest sourced from reference TRBV18 and TRBJ2-1, is NAGVMQNPRHLVRRRGQEARLRCSPMKGHSHVYWYRQLPEEGLKFMVYLQKENIIDESGMPKERFSAEFPKEGPSILRIQQVVRGDSAAYFCASSPPGGADHEQFFGPGTRLTVL.

CDR3 sequence: CAISRGNRGSDYGYTF. DNA for the CDR3: TGTGCCATCAGTCGGGGGAACAGGGGTTCGGACTATGGCTACACCTTC. The chain couples TRBV10-3 to TRBJ1-2; 7 bases agree with TRBD1. CDR3 length: 16 amino acids. V shed 5 bases and J 3 bases; nucleotides not matched to a gene: 12. From germline, CDR1 is ENHRY and CDR2 SYGVKD.

The gene calls are TRBV25-1 and TRBJ1-1; D call uncertain. The V and J ends lost 1 base and 5 bases respectively, with 8 bases between them. CDR3 size: 13 residues. The germline gives CDR1 MGHDK, CDR2 SYGVNS. CDR3 DNA sequence: TGTGCCAGCAGTGAATCCTCGAGGACTGAAGCTTTCTTT. Amino acid sequence: CASSESSRTEAFF.

V gene TRBV28 combines with J gene TRBJ2-5; no definite D call. The CDR3 runs 12 residues. V lost 5 bases and J 4 bases, leaving 8 bases between the germline ends. Germline CDR1 is MDHEN and CDR2 is SYDVKM. The CDR3 region has the DNA TGTGCCAGCAGTGGGGAACTAGAGACCCAGTACTTC. Translating gives CASSGELETQYF. The variable domain in full, completed from reference TRBV28 and TRBJ2-5, reads DVKVTQSSRYLVKRTGEKVFLECVQDMDHENMFWYRQDPGLGLRLIYFSYDVKMKEKGDIPEGYSVSREKKERFSLILESASTNQTSMYLCASSGELETQYFGPGTRLLVL.

A single count supports this clone. The chain uses TRBV30 and TRBJ1-1; D unresolved. V was shortened by 2 bases and J by 7 bases, with 11 bases between the two germline ends. This CDR3 is 12 amino acids long. The V gene's germline CDR1 is GTSNPN and CDR2 SVGIG (reference sequence). The CDR3 DNA follows: TGTGCCTGGAGTAGAGACGGCTATGAAGCTTTCTTT. It specifies CAWSRDGYEAFF.

The V call is TRBV28, the J call TRBJ2-7; possibly TRBD1 for D (6 bases). V lost 5 bases and J lost 7, with 21 bases in between. CDR3 length: 15 residues. In germline, CDR1 is MDHEN, CDR2 SYDVKM. Written as DNA, the CDR3 is TGTGCCAGCAGTGAATATCAGGGGCCCCCGGGGGAGCAGTACTTC. As protein: CASSEYQGPPGEQYF.

This chain links TRBV6-1 with TRBJ2-2; 10 bases line up with TRBD2. CDR1 and CDR2 (germline): MNHNS, SASEGT. This CDR3 has 15 residues. V dropped 1 base and J dropped 7; count of bases not matched to a gene: 3. The chain's CDR3 is CASSEVVAGGGELFF. CDR3 in DNA: TGTGCCAGCAGTGAAGTGGTAGCGGGGGGCGGGGAGCTGTTTTTT.

The V call is TRBV9, the J call TRBJ1-4; 7 nucleotides agree with TRBD1. The CDR3 consists of 15 residues. The V segment lost 0 bases and the J segment 4 bases; nucleotides outside the gene matches: 3. CDR1 is SGDLS, CDR2 YYNGEE, per germline. The CDR3 spells CASSVDAGGNEKLFF. The DNA of the CDR3 is TGTGCCAGCAGCGTAGATGCAGGGGGTAATGAAAAACTGTTTTTT. Filled out from reference TRBV9 and TRBJ1-4, the complete variable domain reads DSGVTQTPKHLITATGQRVTLRCSPRSGDLSVYWYQQSLDQGLQFLIQYYNGEERAKGNILERFSAQQFPDLHSELNLSSLELGDSALYFCASSVDAGGNEKLFFGSGTQLSVL.

J is TRBJ2-2 and V is TRBV5-1; 11 bases agree with TRBD2. CDR3 size: 15 residues. The J segment lost 7 bases and the V segment lost 4 bases, leaving 6 bases of the junction unmatched. In germline, CDR1 is SGHRS, CDR2 YFSETQ. CDR3 DNA: TGCGCCAGCAGCCCCACTACTAGCGGGGGCGGGGAGCTGTTTTTT. Its translation: CASSPTTSGGGELFF.

This rearrangement joins TRBV5-5 to TRBJ2-5, with D perhaps TRBD1 (5 bases). This CDR3 has 13 residues. V was trimmed by 2 bases and J by 5 bases, leaving 10 bases between them. The germline V gene has CDR1 SGHKS and CDR2 YYEKEE (reference sequence). This chain's CDR3 is CASSLRTMETQYF. The CDR3 bases are TGTGCCAGCAGCTTAAGGACAATGGAGACCCAGTACTTC.

This clone has more than one count but fewer than ten. The chain links TRBV7-3 to TRBJ2-1; 7 bases line up with TRBD2. V trimming: 5 bases; J trimming: 3 bases; junction bases outside the gene matches: 4. The germline V gene encodes CDR1 SGHTA and CDR2 FQGTGA. The CDR3 has 14 residues. The CDR3 DNA reads as TGTGCCAGCAGCCTCCGCGGGGGCTACAATGAGCAGTTCTTC. As protein: CASSLRGGYNEQFF. Filled out from reference TRBV7-3 and TRBJ2-1, the complete variable domain reads GAGVSQTPSNKVTEKGKYVELRCDPISGHTALYWYRQSLGQGPEFLIYFQGTGAADDSGLPNDRFFAVRPEGSVSTLKIQRTERGDSAVYLCASSLRGGYNEQFFGPGTRLTVL.

This chain links TRBV19 with TRBJ1-4; no clear D gene. The CDR3 is made up of 16 amino acids. Germline CDR1 LNHDA, CDR2 SQIVND (reference sequence). The V gene lost 5 bases and the J gene lost 2 bases, with 15 bases spanning the gap. As DNA, the CDR3 is TGTGCCAGTAGTCCCTCCCGAGCGGGCACTAATGAAAAACTGTTTTTT. It codes for CASSPSRAGTNEKLFF.

CDR3 amino acids: CASRKQVNTEAFF. In DNA, the CDR3 is TGTGCCAGCAGGAAACAGGTGAACACTGAAGCTTTCTTT. V and J are TRBV2 and TRBJ1-1; perhaps TRBD1 as D (5 bases). Germline CDR1 reads SNHLY; CDR2 reads FYNNEI. Trimming removed 6 bases at V and 0 bases at J, with 8 bases between. This CDR3 comprises 13 residues.

The chain uses TRBV5-1 and TRBJ1-6, with unresolved D. Trimming shortened V by 2 bases and J by 4 bases, and 10 bases separated the two germline ends. The CDR3 consists of 15 residues. Germline loops: CDR1 SGHRS, CDR2 YFSETQ. CDR3 in amino acids: CASSFTEGYNSPLHF. The CDR3 DNA reads TGCGCCAGCAGCTTCACAGAGGGATATAATTCACCCCTCCACTTT.

V gene TRBV5-1 combines with J gene TRBJ2-3, with TRBD1 matching 7 bases. This CDR3 comprises 15 residues. Germline V CDR1 and CDR2: SGHRS, YFSETQ. After removal of 4 bases from V and 4 bases from J, the junction contained 9 bases not matched to a gene. The CDR3 protein is CASSPEGAGPDTQYF. Here the CDR3 DNA reads TGCGCCAGCAGCCCCGAGGGGGCAGGCCCAGATACGCAGTATTTT.

The rearrangement links TRBV6-1 to TRBJ2-7; no clear D. Trimming shortened V by 2 bases and J by 3 bases, and 2 bases separated the two germline ends. The CDR3 covers 11 residues. From germline, CDR1 is MNHNS and CDR2 SASEGT. Written as DNA, the CDR3 is TGTGCCAGCAGTGAATTCTACGAGCAGTACTTC. This codes for CASSEFYEQYF.

The chain links TRBV6-5 to TRBJ2-7, with TRBD1 matching over 9 bases. Germline-derived CDR1 and CDR2 are MNHEY and SVGAGI. CDR3 length equals 15 residues. V was pared by 2 bases and J by 3 bases, with 5 bases of the junction left unmatched. CDR3 in DNA: TGTGCCAGCAGTTACAGGACAGGGGCCGACTACGAGCAGTACTTC. It yields the protein CASSYRTGADYEQYF.

V and J are TRBV2 and TRBJ1-6; D unclear. V dropped 7 bases and J dropped 5 bases, with 9 bases sitting between them. Germline V gene sequence: CDR1 SNHLY, CDR2 FYNNEI. CDR3 length: 13 amino acids. CDR3 coding DNA: TGTGCCAGCATCCGGGAAAATAATTCACCCCTCCACTTT. Translation: CASIRENNSPLHF.

The chain uses TRBV4-3 and TRBJ1-5; the D is unclear. The length of the CDR3 is 11 residues. Trimming took 1 base from V and 10 from J, leaving 5 bases between them. Germline CDR1 LGHNA, CDR2 YSLEER. The DNA for the CDR3 is TGCGCCAGCAGCCAAGGCAACCCCCAGCATTTT. It specifies CASSQGNPQHF.

This rearrangement joins TRBV25-1 to TRBJ2-1; D is perhaps TRBD2 (7 bases). In germline, CDR1 is MGHDK, CDR2 SYGVNS. V lost 4 bases and J 4 bases, leaving 11 bases between the germline ends. This CDR3 has 14 amino acids. The CDR3 bases are TGTGCCAGCAGTGCGGGGGGCATGTACAATGAGCAGTTCTTC. It yields the protein CASSAGGMYNEQFF.

In its sample, this clone was seen a few times. CDR3 DNA: TGTGCCAGCAGTTTCCAGGGTATCGCTAATGAAAAACTGTTTTTT. It yields the protein CASSFQGIANEKLFF. The chain has TRBV28 and TRBJ1-4; possibly TRBD1 for D (5 bases). The CDR3 extends over 15 amino acids. Germline V gives CDR1 MDHEN, CDR2 SYDVKM. Deletions cut 3 bases from V and 3 bases from J, with 11 bases between.

The chain carries TRBV30 and TRBJ1-5; no clear D gene. Trimming stripped 5 bases from V and 6 bases from J, with 20 bases between. CDR1 is GTSNPN, CDR2 SVGIG, per germline (reference sequence). The length of the CDR3 is 15 residues. The CDR3 loop is CAWALAGPLGQPQHF. The CDR3 region has the DNA TGTGCCTGGGCTTTGGCAGGCCCGCTGGGTCAGCCCCAGCATTTT.

The rearrangement uses TRBV29-1 and TRBJ2-7; D perhaps matches TRBD1 (5 bases). Trimming removed 7 bases from V and 6 bases from J, with 13 bases in between. Germline lookup yields CDR1 SQVTM and CDR2 ANQGSEA. The CDR3 covers 11 residues. The CDR3 sequence: CSGNRGGEQYF. The CDR3 DNA reads as TGCAGCGGGAATAGGGGTGGCGAGCAGTACTTC.

The rearrangement uses TRBV28 and TRBJ2-5; D may be TRBD1 or TRBD2 (5 bases each). Germline V gene data show CDR1 as MDHEN and CDR2 as SYDVKM. There are 13 residues in the CDR3. V was trimmed by 6 bases and J by 3 bases, leaving 11 bases between them. As DNA, the CDR3 is TGTGCCAGCAGCCTTGGGGGAAAAGAGACCCAGTACTTC. It is translated as CASSLGGKETQYF.

This clone was seen only once. This chain uses TRBV14 with TRBJ1-3; D not certain. Germline assignment: CDR1 SGHDN and CDR2 FVKESK. This CDR3 is built from 13 residues. Trimming shortened V by 4 bases and J by 2 bases, and 6 bases separated the two germline ends. This CDR3 is CASSLLPGNTIYF. For the CDR3, the DNA is TGTGCCAGCAGCCTTCTACCTGGAAACACCATATATTTT.